These 7 T cell receptor beta chains came from one sample sequenced in a study of PD-L1 blockade in urothelial cancer. The time point: pretreatment peripheral blood. Generated by immunoSEQ multiplex PCR, the TCRdb table keeps only in-frame clones and is missing some. The data contain 30,000 to 50,000 clones, about nine tenths of them singletons. The sequencing here drew on PBMCs, taken around atezolizumab (anti-PD-L1) treatment. Receptors originate from a woman between 55 and 75 years old with urothelial cancer.

This chain uses TRBV5-1 with TRBJ2-1, with D unresolved. The CDR3 has 11 amino acids. Germline-derived CDR1 and CDR2 are SGHRS and YFSETQ. V was shortened by 2 bases and J by 5 bases, with 2 bases between the two germline ends. The CDR3 sequence: CASSFNNEQFF. In nucleotides, the CDR3 is TGCGCCAGCAGCTTTAACAATGAGCAGTTCTTC.

The sample holds one count of this clone. V gene TRBV6-1 combines with J gene TRBJ2-7, with 8 bases fitting TRBD2. This CDR3 comprises 17 residues. CDR1 and CDR2 from the germline V gene are MNHNS and SASEGT. J was trimmed by 9 bases and V by 4 bases; bases with no gene match: 20. Here the CDR3 reads CASSALKAGVSRRLQYF. For the CDR3, the DNA is TGTGCCAGCAGTGCTCTCAAAGCGGGAGTATCCCGACGGTTGCAGTACTTC.

This clone has just a few counts. The chain joins TRBV4-1 to TRBJ2-1; 7 nucleotides line up with TRBD2. The CDR3 is 15 amino acids. Germline loops: CDR1 MGHRA, CDR2 YSYEKL. J lost 0 bases, V lost 4 bases, and 3 bases had no gene match. The DNA for the CDR3 is TGCGCCAGCAGCCTGTTAGCGGGCTCCTACAATGAGCAGTTCTTC. Protein sequence: CASSLLAGSYNEQFF.

This chain's CDR3 is CASSFGGWGTDTQYF. The CDR3 bases are TGTGCCAGCAGTTTCGGGGGGTGGGGCACAGATACGCAGTATTTT. The chain is built from TRBV27 and TRBJ2-3, with 7 bases that match TRBD2. The V gene end was trimmed by 3 bases and the J gene end by 1 base; junction bases not matched to a gene: 4. This CDR3 comprises 15 residues. The germline V gene encodes CDR1 MNHEY and CDR2 SMNVEV (reference sequence).

The J gene is TRBJ2-1, the V gene TRBV7-2, with D possibly TRBD2 on 6 matching bases. The germline V and J ends were trimmed by 7 bases and 9 bases, with 13 bases remaining between them. Germline lookup yields CDR1 SGHTA and CDR2 FQGNSA. This CDR3 is 12 amino acids long. This CDR3 is CASTTRDGEQFF. The CDR3 nucleotides read TGTGCCAGCACCACGCGGGACGGTGAGCAGTTCTTC.

The chain recombines TRBV9 with TRBJ2-1, with 7 bases identical to TRBD1. CDR1 is SGDLS, CDR2 YYNGEE, per germline. The CDR3 runs to 13 residues. Trimming took 0 bases from V and 6 from J; bases not matched to a gene: 0. The chain's CDR3 is CASSVGTGNEQFF. The CDR3 DNA follows: TGTGCCAGCAGCGTAGGGACAGGCAATGAGCAGTTCTTC.

This clone was counted a single time. The chain is built from TRBV7-2 and TRBJ1-5; possibly TRBD1 for D (5 bases). The CDR3 consists of 15 residues. Trimming cost V 1 base and J 7 bases, with 14 bases left between them. Germline-derived CDR1 and CDR2 are SGHTA and FQGNSA. As DNA, the CDR3 is TGTGCCAGCAGCTTAGTAGGGGCCCCAGGGCAGCCCCAGCATTTT. Residues: CASSLVGAPGQPQHF. Based on the CDR3 plus reference TRBV7-2 and TRBJ1-5, the full variable domain is GAGVSQSPSNKVTEKGKDVELRCDPISGHTALYWYRQSLGQGLEFLIYFQGNSAPDKSGLPSDRFSAERTGGSVSTLTIQRTQQEDSAVYLCASSLVGAPGQPQHFGDGTRLSIL.